This T cell receptor beta chain emerged from a study of Graves' ophthalmopathy and Graves' hyperthyroidism. Study-wide results and caveats: Discriminating ophthalmopathy from stable hyperthyroidism, a 13-signature model attained a sensitivity of about 88% and a specificity of approximately 77%. Ophthalmopathy progression was predicted with about 71% sensitivity and roughly 74% specificity.

For repertoire sequencing, the TCR beta CDR3 regions were amplified from RNA transcripts. A first-round RT-PCR used HTBI primers, followed by a second-round multiplex PCR. MiXCR was run by TCRdb on the multiplex PCR reads, yielding one entry per CDR3 protein. The repertoire consists of 650,000 to 800,000 distinct CDR3 sequences, with about 38% occurring once and the leading ten covering more than 2.5%. CDR1 LNHDA and CDR2 SQIVND come from the germline V gene (reference sequence). The ends were cut back, 11 bases at V and 1 base at J, with 15 bases in the middle. CDR3 length: 14 amino acids. A duration under 3 months, NOSPECS ≥4, CAS ≥3 and moderate-to-severe activity characterized the donors with ophthalmopathy. Patients were excluded if they had other autoimmune diseases or uncontrolled infections, and likewise if pregnancy or lactation applied. A few counts support this clonotype. Its antigen is undetermined.

Sequenced input: peripheral blood. This clonotype was obtained from an adult man with Graves' ophthalmopathy. This chain connects TRBV19 to TRBJ1-5; D gene ambiguous. The CDR3 DNA reads as TGTGCCTGGAGAAAAGCTGTGAGCAATCAGCCCCAGCATTTT. This encodes CAWRKAVSNQPQHF. Full variable domain (remainder filled in from reference TRBV19 and TRBJ1-5): DGGITQSPKYLFRKEGQNVTLSCEQNLNHDAMYWYRQDPGQGLRLIYYSQIVNDFQKGDIAEGYSVSREKKESFPLTVTSAQKNPTAFYLCAWRKAVSNQPQHFGDGTRLSIL.